This T cell receptor (beta chain) stems from a study of cytomegalovirus exposure and HLA in healthy donors. Study-level points and caveats: Previous analysis showed most TCR beta V segments were productive about 87% or about 30% of the time. An assumption of roughly uniform sequencing depth across donors underlay the presence/absence analyses.

The CDR3 loop spans 14 amino acids. The trim removed 8 bases at V and 4 bases at J, leaving 8 bases unmatched. Looked up from germline, CDR1 is SQVTM and CDR2 is ANQGSEA. Concerning this clone: The antigen is undetermined.

This PCR relied on a set of 60 Vbeta primers and 13 Jbeta primers. Sequencing used immunoSEQ multiplex PCR; TCRdb keeps in-frame clones, though not all of them. The sample consists of more than 85,000 clones, 9.4% of them appearing once. The chain carries TRBV29-1 and TRBJ2-3; 11 nucleotides agree with TRBD2. Sequences were obtained from PBMCs. The TCR sequence derives from a man aged 45-60 years in good health and CMV-seropositive. Here the CDR3 reads CSTGLAGGADTQYF. The CDR3, as DNA: TGCAGCACTGGGCTAGCGGGAGGAGCAGATACGCAGTATTTT.